What follows describes a single T cell receptor beta chain. Its antigen is as yet unknown. V lost 5 bases, J lost 0 bases, and 11 bases lay in between. Germline V lookup: CDR1 LGHDT, CDR2 YNNKEL (reference sequence). The CDR3 runs to 15 residues. Cells were stimulated nonspecifically with anti-CD3/anti-CD28 magnetic beads. Sorting selected CD4+ T cells upregulating both CD40 ligand and CD69. This sample is part of a study of persistence of HIV-infected CD4 T cells. This was the immunoSEQ version 4 assay in survey mode. The table came from immunoSEQ multiplex PCR; TCRdb's copy has only in-frame clones and leaves some out. The sample consists of 35,000 to 45,000 clones, about 85% of them appearing once.

The chain links TRBV3-1 (or the pseudogene TRBV3-2) to TRBJ1-3; D is unresolved. Sequencing was performed on CD4+ T cells sorted from PBMCs after roughly 17-hour stimulation, taken from a patient who received antiretroviral therapy. This clonotype was sampled from an adult woman with HIV who was CMV-seropositive. The CDR3 bases are TGTGCCAGCAGCGAGACCGTTCGCTCTGGAAACACCATATATTTT. Amino acids: CASSETVRSGNTIYF.